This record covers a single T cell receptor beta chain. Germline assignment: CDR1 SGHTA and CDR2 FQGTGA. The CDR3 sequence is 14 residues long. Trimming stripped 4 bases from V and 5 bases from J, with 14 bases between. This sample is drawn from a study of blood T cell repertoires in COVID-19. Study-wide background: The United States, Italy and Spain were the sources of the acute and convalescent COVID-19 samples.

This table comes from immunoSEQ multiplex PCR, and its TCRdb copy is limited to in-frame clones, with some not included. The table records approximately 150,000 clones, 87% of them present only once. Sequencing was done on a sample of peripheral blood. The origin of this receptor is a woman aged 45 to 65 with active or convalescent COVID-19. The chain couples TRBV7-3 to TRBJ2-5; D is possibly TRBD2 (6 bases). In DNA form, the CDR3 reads TGTGCCAGCAGCTCTTCGGGGGTCGCGGAGACCCAGTACTTC. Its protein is CASSSSGVAETQYF. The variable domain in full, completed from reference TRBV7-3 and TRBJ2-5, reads GAGVSQTPSNKVTEKGKYVELRCDPISGHTALYWYRQSLGQGPEFLIYFQGTGAADDSGLPNDRFFAVRPEGSVSTLKIQRTERGDSAVYLCASSSSGVAETQYFGPGTRLLVL.